This TCR beta chain derives from a study of cytomegalovirus exposure and HLA in healthy donors. The CDR3 is 13 amino acids. The germline gives CDR1 SGHDT, CDR2 YYEEEE. The ends were cut back, 2 bases at V and 4 bases at J, with 9 bases in the middle. On this clone: Its antigen is unidentified.

PCR primers comprised 60 Vbeta and 13 Jbeta primers. Assay: immunoSEQ multiplex PCR; the TCRdb copy retains only in-frame clones and omits some. The profile shows approximately 210,000 clones, more than 65% of them singletons. Study-wide findings and caveats: It has been reported that TCR beta sequences accurately predicted the HLA-A and HLA-B alleles of most subjects.

Material for sequencing was PBMCs. The rearrangement links TRBV5-6 to TRBJ1-2; D ambiguous. This TCR derives from a girl between 5 and 17 years old in good health and CMV-seropositive. Written as DNA, the CDR3 is TGTGCCAGCAGCTTTGGAGGGAGCTATGGCTACACCTTC. Its translation: CASSFGGSYGYTF.